This T cell receptor beta chain was profiled in a study of OX40 agonist ivuxolimab in advanced cancers. On the study more broadly: A history of anti-PD-1, anti-PD-L1 or anti-CTLA-4 therapy was acceptable, and over 35% had some. Partial responses were seen in three patients, one with hepatocellular carcinoma and two with cutaneous melanoma.

Here immunoSEQ multiplex PCR was the method, and the copy in TCRdb shows in-frame clones only, minus some. This sample yields some 74,000 clones, of which approximately 82% are seen a single time; about 5% belongs to the top ten. Trimming took off 2 bases at V and 5 bases at J, with 9 bases between the two ends. The CDR3 sequence is 13 residues long. CDR1 is SGHNT, CDR2 YENEEA, per germline. The material was CD4+ or CD8+ T cells sorted from blood, obtained in a trial of the OX40 agonist ivuxolimab. The chain is built from TRBV11-3 and TRBJ2-5; no clear D gene. This receptor was taken from an adult with an advanced solid tumor such as melanoma, head and neck, liver or kidney cancer. This CDR3 reads CASSLRAAETQYF. DNA for the CDR3: TGTGCCAGCAGCTTAAGGGCGGCGGAGACCCAGTACTTC.